The 27 T cell receptor beta chains presented below share a single source sample, sequenced in a study of post-analysis software for immune sequencing data. These TCRs' antigens remain unknown. Whole-study results and caveats: Compared with controls, patients had more of 4 to 6 TRBV segments, including TRBV5-6, TRBV5-1 and TRBV20-1.

TCR beta cDNA libraries included unique molecular identifiers. TCRdb used MiXCR to reprocess the PCR reads, holding one entry per CDR3 protein. The sample contains around 440,000 distinct CDR3 sequences, 40% to 55% of which appear only once. Sequencing input: blood. These receptors all stem from a girl aged 5-17 years with multiple sclerosis.

The genes are TRBV28 and TRBJ2-7; D possibly corresponds to TRBD2 (6 bases). This CDR3 region has 16 residues. The V gene's germline CDR1 is MDHEN and CDR2 SYDVKM. V dropped 10 bases and J dropped 2 bases, with 24 bases sitting between them. The CDR3 coding sequence is TGTGCCACCATCGGTAGGGGAGGCGACAAGACCTACGAGCAGTACTTC. It encodes CATIGRGGDKTYEQYF. Full variable domain (missing parts from reference TRBV28 and TRBJ2-7): DVKVTQSSRYLVKRTGEKVFLECVQDMDHENMFWYRQDPGLGLRLIYFSYDVKMKEKGDIPEGYSVSREKKERFSLILESASTNQTSMYLCATIGRGGDKTYEQYFGPGTRLTVT.

The V gene is TRBV9, the J gene TRBJ2-3; 11 bases map to TRBD1. Germline CDR1 SGDLS, CDR2 YYNGEE. CDR3 length: 15 residues. V was clipped by 3 bases and J by 2 bases; unmatched bases: 2. DNA for the CDR3: TGTGCCAGCAGCGGGACAGGGGGCTTCACAGATACGCAGTATTTT. Translation gives CASSGTGGFTDTQYF.

V gene TRBV28 combines with J gene TRBJ2-3; 8 bases are a match to TRBD2. After removal of 5 bases from V and 7 bases from J, the junction contained 8 bases not matched to a gene. Looked up from germline, CDR1 is MDHEN and CDR2 is SYDVKM. The CDR3 sequence is 14 residues long. CDR3 DNA: TGTGCCAGCAGTCCACACGGACTAGCCAATACGCAGTATTTT. Protein product: CASSPHGLANTQYF.

This sequence joins TRBV28 and TRBJ2-2, with D maybe TRBD1 (5 bases). This CDR3 region has 13 residues. Germline V CDR1 and CDR2: MDHEN, SYDVKM. Trimming cost V 5 bases and J 7 bases, with 11 bases left between them. Written as DNA, the CDR3 is TGTGCCAGCAGTCAGGGAATTAACGGGGAGCTGTTTTTT. This gives the protein CASSQGINGELFF.

This clonotype was seen more than once but under ten times. The chain's CDR3 is CASSSQEGYGYTF. DNA for the CDR3: TGTGCCAGCAGCTCCCAGGAAGGCTATGGCTACACCTTC. The V gene is TRBV7-3, the J gene TRBJ1-2, with D unclear. The V and J ends lost 4 bases and 4 bases respectively, with 10 bases between them. Germline V gene data show CDR1 as SGHTA and CDR2 as FQGTGA. The CDR3 covers 13 residues.

Concerning this clonotype itself: The CDR3 does not end in the conserved phenylalanine or tryptophan, so this is likely a read error. V usage is TRBV12-3 or TRBV12-4 and J usage is TRBJ1-6, with TRBD1 as a possible D gene (6 bases). The CDR3 covers 17 residues. The CDR3 spells CASSLETGSENNSPLHC. The CDR3 region has the DNA TGTGCTAGCAGTTTGGAGACAGGATCAGAGAATAATTCACCCCTCCACTGT.

DNA for the CDR3: TGTGCCAGCAGCATGAGGACGGGACTAGCAGACAGCTCCTACAATGAGCAGTTCTTC. Encoded protein: CASSMRTGLADSSYNEQFF. The chain recombines TRBV4-2 with TRBJ2-1, with 9 bases fitting TRBD2. CDR3 length equals 19 residues. In germline, CDR1 is LGHNA, CDR2 YNFKEQ. V shed 5 bases and J 0 bases; nucleotides not matched to a gene: 14.

A few counts support this clonotype. CDR3 in amino acids: CASRSLSGKLYNEQFF. For the CDR3, the DNA is TGTGCCAGCAGGTCCCTTAGCGGGAAGTTATACAATGAGCAGTTCTTC. The chain employs TRBV11-2 and TRBJ2-1; 8 nucleotides match TRBD2. Germline CDR1 is SGHAT and CDR2 is FQNNGV. The CDR3 consists of 16 residues. Trimming removed 6 bases from V and 4 bases from J; junction bases left unmatched: 11. Variable domain in full (rest from reference TRBV11-2 and TRBJ2-1): EAGVAQSPRYKIIEKRQSVAFWCNPISGHATLYWYQQILGQGPKLLIQFQNNGVVDDSQLPKDRFSAERLKGVDSTLKIQPAKLEDSAVYLCASRSLSGKLYNEQFFGPGTRLTVL.

This clonotype has a count of ten or more. The chain carries TRBV4-2 and TRBJ2-7; 9 positions match TRBD2. This CDR3 is 16 amino acids long. Germline assignment: CDR1 LGHNA and CDR2 YNFKEQ. V dropped 0 bases and J dropped 2; count of bases not matched to a gene: 5. In DNA, the CDR3 is TGTGCCAGCAGCCAAGATTGGGGGACTAGCCCCTACGAGCAGTACTTC. This sequence encodes CASSQDWGTSPYEQYF.

This clonotype was detected a few times. The chain recombines TRBV6-2 or TRBV6-3 with TRBJ2-7; D ambiguous. The CDR3 is made up of 15 amino acids. Trimming left V 0 bases short and J 5 bases short, with 14 bases between. Germline values: CDR1 MNHEY, CDR2 SVGEGT. CDR3: CASSYSILSWHEQYF. CDR3 in DNA: TGTGCCAGCAGTTACTCGATTTTGTCCTGGCACGAGCAGTACTTC.

As concerns this clonotype: A much larger clone differs by one base, so this may be a read error. The chain carries TRBV20-1 and TRBJ1-5, with a tentative D call TRBD1 (6 bases). The CDR3 has 14 residues. V lost 3 bases and J lost 9, with 18 bases in between. Germline CDR1 reads DFQATT; CDR2 reads SNEGSKA (reference sequence). This chain's CDR3 is CSASGGAMGRPQHF. The CDR3 DNA reads TGCAGTGCTAGCGGGGGGGCTATGGGTCGGCCCCAGCATTTT.

The chain employs TRBV29-1 and TRBJ2-5; tentatively, D is TRBD2 (7 bases). CDR1 and CDR2 (germline): SQVTM, ANQGSEA. V gave up 6 bases and J gave up 2 bases, with 31 bases separating them. This CDR3 comprises 19 residues. CDR3 nucleotide sequence: TGCAGCGTGGGGGGTTTTGGGGGGGGCCCCTCCCGCGATCAAGAGACCCAGTACTTC. This encodes CSVGGFGGGPSRDQETQYF.

The rearrangement joins TRBV12-5 to TRBJ2-7; tentative D call: TRBD2 (6 bases). This CDR3 region has 13 residues. Trimming removed 7 bases at V and 2 bases at J, with 12 bases between. In germline, CDR1 is LGHNT, CDR2 FRNRAP. CDR3 amino acids: CASALGGTYEQYF. CDR3 DNA sequence: TGTGCTAGTGCCTTGGGCGGGACCTACGAGCAGTACTTC.

The chain carries TRBV5-1 and TRBJ2-3; 11 nucleotides line up with TRBD2. The germline V gene encodes CDR1 SGHRS and CDR2 YFSETQ. J lost 3 bases, V lost 1 base, and 16 bases had no gene match. The CDR3 covers 20 residues. In nucleotides, the CDR3 is TGCGCCAGCAGCTTGCCCAGGGGAGTAGCGGGAGGGCCAAGGACAGATACGCAGTATTTT. Residues: CASSLPRGVAGGPRTDTQYF. Full variable domain (rest looked up from reference TRBV5-1 and TRBJ2-3): KAGVTQTPRYLIKTRGQQVTLSCSPISGHRSVSWYQQTPGQGLQFLFEYFSETQRNKGNFPGRFSGRQFSNSRSEMNVSTLELGDSALYLCASSLPRGVAGGPRTDTQYFGPGTRLTVL.

There are a few counts of this clonotype. The J gene is TRBJ2-1, the V gene TRBV28; D gene uncertain. Germline CDR1 and CDR2: MDHEN and SYDVKM. Trimming shortened V by 6 bases and J by 0 bases, and 15 bases separated the two germline ends. CDR3 length: 16 amino acids. CDR3 nucleotides: TGTGCCAGCAGCTACGCGGCTTTCAGCTCCTACAATGAGCAGTTCTTC. Translating it yields CASSYAAFSSYNEQFF.

This clonotype was seen a few times. This rearrangement joins TRBV20-1 to TRBJ2-1; 8 bases line up with TRBD2. V gave up 2 bases and J gave up 7 bases; unmatched junction bases: 7. Germline-derived CDR1 and CDR2 are DFQATT and SNEGSKA (reference sequence). This CDR3 comprises 14 residues. The CDR3 sequence: CSARLQAGANEQFF. The CDR3 coding sequence is TGCAGTGCTAGATTGCAAGCGGGAGCTAATGAGCAGTTCTTC.

The chain combines TRBV4-3 with TRBJ2-6; no reliable D call. V gave up 2 bases and J gave up 0 bases, with 8 bases separating them. CDR1 LGHNA and CDR2 YSLEER come from the germline V gene. The length of the CDR3 is 16 residues. The CDR3: CASSQPVYSGANVLTF. The CDR3 DNA follows: TGCGCCAGCAGCCAACCCGTTTACTCTGGGGCCAACGTCCTGACTTTC.

DNA of the CDR3: TGTGCCAGCATCACCAGCGGGCAAGAGACCCAGTTCTTC. It yields the protein CASITSGQETQFF. The chain is built from TRBV6-1 and TRBJ2-5; D might be TRBD2 (6 bases). TRBJ2-1 explains the end of the DNA better; the J call may be wrong. The CDR3 consists of 13 residues. Germline V lookup: CDR1 MNHNS, CDR2 SASEGT.

This clonotype was seen more than once but under ten times. The V gene is TRBV7-9, the J gene TRBJ2-1; D may be TRBD2 (6 bases). V lost 8 bases to trimming and J lost 2 bases, with 16 bases between them. The CDR3 is 15 amino acids. The germline gives CDR1 SEHNR, CDR2 FQNEAQ (reference sequence). The CDR3 DNA follows: TGTGCCAGCCGCCCCCACGGGAGCCCCTACAATGAGCAGTTCTTC. As protein: CASRPHGSPYNEQFF.

The gene calls are TRBV7-9 and TRBJ2-7, with D tentatively TRBD1 (5 bases). Trimming pared 1 base from V and 6 bases from J, leaving 19 bases between. This CDR3 region has 16 residues. CDR1 is SEHNR and CDR2 is FQNEAQ in the germline V gene (reference sequence). The CDR3 DNA follows: TGTGCCAGCAGCTTAGAATGGGGCAGGGAAAAACTCGAGCAGTACTTC. It translates to CASSLEWGREKLEQYF. Drawing the rest from reference TRBV7-9 and TRBJ2-7, the complete variable domain is DTGVSQNPRHKITKRGQNVTFRCDPISEHNRLYWYRQTLGQGPEFLTYFQNEAQLEKSRLLSDRFSAERPKGSFSTLEIQRTEQGDSAMYLCASSLEWGREKLEQYFGPGTRLTVT.

The rearrangement joins TRBV12-3 or TRBV12-4 to TRBJ2-4, with 7 bases matching TRBD1. The CDR3 has 15 amino acids. Trimming took 7 bases from V and 4 from J; bases not matched to a gene: 10. The CDR3 region is CASTPTWTGKNIQYF. CDR3 nucleotides: TGTGCCAGCACCCCTACCTGGACAGGAAAAAACATTCAGTACTTC.

The rearrangement uses TRBV24-1 and TRBJ1-2; 10 bases agree with TRBD1. Germline lookup yields CDR1 KGHDR and CDR2 SFDVKD. V trimming: 6 bases; J trimming: 6 bases; junction bases outside the gene matches: 15. CDR3 length: 17 amino acids. The CDR3 region is CATSSGQGETYSDGYTF. CDR3 sequence (DNA): TGTGCCACCAGTTCCGGACAGGGGGAAACCTATTCTGATGGCTACACCTTC.

The chain joins TRBV7-9 to TRBJ2-6; D unresolved. The V and J ends lost 5 bases and 1 base respectively, with 9 bases between them. CDR1 and CDR2 from the germline V gene are SEHNR and FQNEAQ (reference sequence). This CDR3 has 15 residues. CDR3 coding DNA: TGTGCCAGCAGCCCCCCCGTGTCTGGGGCCAACGTCCTGACTTTC. Translated, it gives CASSPPVSGANVLTF.

The chain joins TRBV11-2 to TRBJ2-1, with 10 bases identical to TRBD2. The CDR3 contains 15 residues. Germline values: CDR1 SGHAT, CDR2 FQNNGV. Losses at the gene ends were 2 bases for V and 6 bases for J; bases not matched to a gene: 4. This CDR3 reads CASSLLGLAVNEQFF. CDR3 nucleotide sequence: TGTGCCAGCAGCTTACTAGGACTAGCGGTCAATGAGCAGTTCTTC. Combining the CDR3 with reference TRBV11-2 and TRBJ2-1 gives the whole variable domain EAGVAQSPRYKIIEKRQSVAFWCNPISGHATLYWYQQILGQGPKLLIQFQNNGVVDDSQLPKDRFSAERLKGVDSTLKIQPAKLEDSAVYLCASSLLGLAVNEQFFGPGTRLTVL.

A word on this clonotype: A much more abundant neighbour one base away suggests this may be a read error. This chain uses TRBV7-3 with TRBJ2-1, with D uncertain. Between the trimmed V and J ends, which lost 6 bases and 3 bases, there was a span of 15 bases. Germline CDR1 SGHTA, CDR2 FQGTGA. The CDR3 consists of 15 residues. CDR3 amino acids: CASSPGLTIYNEQFF. The CDR3 region has the DNA TGTGCCAGCAGTCCCGGTCTAACGATCTACAATGAGCAGTTCTTC.

This clonotype was observed a few times. The rearrangement joins TRBV15 to TRBJ2-3; 10 bases match TRBD2. After removal of 0 bases from V and 7 bases from J, the junction contained 7 bases not matched to a gene. CDR3 length: 16 amino acids. The germline V gene has CDR1 LNHNV and CDR2 YYDKDF (reference sequence). CDR3 nucleotide sequence: TGTGCCACCAGCAGAGATCGAAGCGGGAGGGCACATACGCAGTATTTT. Protein product: CATSRDRSGRAHTQYF. Combining the CDR3 with reference TRBV15 and TRBJ2-3 gives the whole variable domain DAMVIQNPRYQVTQFGKPVTLSCSQTLNHNVMYWYQQKSSQAPKLLFHYYDKDFNNEADTPDNFQSRRPNTSFCFLDIRSPGLGDTAMYLCATSRDRSGRAHTQYFGPGTRLTVL.

On this clonotype: Sequence at one end of the junction differs from germline and may be a read error. The rearrangement uses TRBV7-3 and TRBJ2-1; a weak D match, TRBD2 (5 bases). The CDR3 extends over 16 amino acids. The germline V gene encodes CDR1 SGHTA and CDR2 FQGTGA. The CDR3 bases are TGCGCCAGCAGCTTAGCGCCCGGGCAATATAGGAATGAGCAGTTCTTC. Translating gives CASSLAPGQYRNEQFF.